The clone carrying this T cell receptor beta chain was detected a few times. The antigen is not known. This entry comes from a study of identical twins' blood T cells. TCRdb used MiXCR to reprocess the 5' RACE reads, holding one entry per CDR3 protein. The data hold 350,000 to 400,000 distinct CDR3 sequences, with about 28% observed a single time. Likely shared infections and vaccines: all three twin pairs were reared together. Whole-study findings and limits: Shared CDR3 clonotype counts tracked mainly the product of cloneset sizes.

The V gene's germline CDR1 is LNHDA and CDR2 SQIVND (reference sequence). Between the trimmed V and J ends, which lost 4 bases and 4 bases, there was a span of 16 bases. The CDR3 length is 15 residues. This sequence was found in a woman aged 18-49 years in good health. Sequencing was done on a sample of PBMCs. The chain couples TRBV19 to TRBJ1-1; the D is unclear. The CDR3 loop is CASSTPLALGTEAFF. CDR3 DNA sequence: TGTGCCAGTAGTACACCGTTGGCCCTGGGCACTGAAGCTTTCTTT.